The T cell receptor (beta chain) under discussion was sequenced for a study of blood T cell repertoires in COVID-19. As for the study in general: Acute and convalescent COVID-19 specimens originated in the United States, Italy and Spain. The cDNA or gDNA used as material had been derived from T cells, B-cell-depleted T cells, or PBMCs.

The CDR3 contains 16 residues. In the study's own analysis: The assay estimated nucleated cells by amplifying reference gene primers. The method was immunoSEQ multiplex PCR; TCRdb's version includes in-frame clones alone and lacks a portion of them. From that table come the V and J calls and clone size; the DNA was used to work out D and trimming. The sample records under 110,000 clones, 70% to 90% being singletons. This chain connects TRBV21-1 to TRBJ2-7; the table's D call, TRBD1, has no DNA check behind it. TRBV21-1 is a documented pseudogene. The TCR was taken from a woman under 40 with acute or convalescent COVID-19. Source material: peripheral blood. The CDR3 sequence is CASSKATGGFKYEQYF. The CDR3 DNA is TGTGCCAGCAGCAAAGCGACAGGGGGGTTTAAATACGAGCAGTACTTC.